This T cell receptor (beta chain) was profiled in a study of early T cells in non-severe SARS-CoV-2 infection. Study-wide points: VDJdb matching favored anti-spike CD8 responses, missing private and CD4 specificities.

Trimming cost V 6 bases and J 6 bases, with 17 bases left between them. There are 13 residues in the CDR3. CDR1 is GTSNPN and CDR2 is SVGIG in the germline V gene (reference sequence). Individual cDNA molecules received unique molecular identifiers during library preparation. TCRdb independently ran MiXCR on the 5' RACE reads; one entry per CDR3 protein. The sample has 70,000 to 85,000 distinct CDR3 sequences, about 12% seen once; the top ten hold about 2.6%. Worth noting for this clonotype: Its matching antigen is unknown.

This chain links TRBV30 with TRBJ1-2, with D perhaps matching TRBD1 (6 bases). Sequenced input: whole blood. The sequence was collected from an adult who was a healthcare worker with PCR-confirmed SARS-CoV-2 infection or an uninfected control (not recorded which). The CDR3 DNA is TGTGCCTGTCCTCTCCCAGGGGCGAATGGCTACACCTTC. This sequence encodes CACPLPGANGYTF.